These T cell receptor beta chains were read from a single sample in a study of cytomegalovirus exposure and HLA in healthy donors. Sequenced by immunoSEQ multiplex PCR; TCRdb stores in-frame clones only, minus some. Of some 130,000 clones in the sample, 76% are singletons; the top ten hold around 3%. Input material: PBMCs. The receptor set was obtained from a middle-aged man in good health and CMV-seronegative. Each CDR3 is given with its conserved first and last residue. D genes are given only for firm matches. Clone size appears in some rows only: once, few, many, or a class for an expanded clone.

13	TRBV30	-	TRBD1	TRBJ1-1	TGTGCCTGGAGCTGGGACAGGAACACTGAAGCTTTCTTT	CAWSWDRNTEAFF
16	TRBV9	-	TRBD2	TRBJ2-5	TGTGCCAGCAGCGCCCTCCCCCTAGCGGGAAAAGAGACCCAGTACTTC	CASSALPLAGKETQYF
12	TRBV4-3	-	-	TRBJ2-7	TGCGCCAGCAGCCAAGATAAGGGGGAGCAGTACTTC	CASSQDKGEQYF
15	TRBV4-1	-	-	TRBJ1-4	TGCGCCAGCAGCCAAGATGGGACATCGGCTGAAAAACTGTTTTTT	CASSQDGTSAEKLFF
15	TRBV11-3	few	TRBD1	TRBJ2-1	TGTGCCAGCAGCAAAGGGACAGGGGGAACGAATGAGCAGTTCTTC	CASSKGTGGTNEQFF
12	TRBV2	-	TRBD2	TRBJ2-7	TGTGCCAGCGGCGGGAGCTCCTACGAGCAGTACTTC	CASGGSSYEQYF
15	TRBV5-6	-	-	TRBJ1-2	TGTGCCAGCAGCTTGGGCTACGGGGTAGGGTATGGCTACACCTTC	CASSLGYGVGYGYTF
14	TRBV6-1	-	TRBD1	TRBJ1-2	TGTGCCAGCAGTCCGAACCAGGGGGCGGGTGGCTACACCTTC	CASSPNQGAGGYTF
14	TRBV7-6	once	-	TRBJ1-5	TGTGCCAGCAGCTTAGTGGCAGGGTTAGAAGCCCAGCATTTT	CASSLVAGLEAQHF
13	TRBV7-9	few	TRBD2	TRBJ2-1	TGTGCCAGCAGCTTTGCGGGAGCTAATGAGCAGTTCTTC	CASSFAGANEQFF
15	TRBV11-3	-	TRBD1	TRBJ2-2	TGTGCCAGCAGCCCAGGACAGGGGGAGGCCGGGGAGCTGTTTTTT	CASSPGQGEAGELFF
13	TRBV6-5	-	TRBD2	TRBJ2-3	TGTCAGACCCGGACTAGCGGATCAGATACGCAGTATTTT	CQTRTSGSDTQYF
14	TRBV7-2	-	-	TRBJ1-1	TGTGCCAGCAGCTTAGGCCAGGGCGCCCCTGAAGCTTTCTTT	CASSLGQGAPEAFF
15	TRBV27	-	TRBD1	TRBJ1-1	TGTGCCAGCAGTATCCACAGGGGGCTGAACACTGAAGCTTTCTTT	CASSIHRGLNTEAFF
14	TRBV5-6	-	-	TRBJ2-5	TGTGCCAGCAGCTCGCCGGGAGTACGAGAGACCCAGTACTTC	CASSSPGVRETQYF
14	TRBV7-2	-	TRBD1	TRBJ2-2	TGTGCTGACAGGGCCCCTCTTAACACCGGGGAGCTGTTTTTT	CADRAPLNTGELFF
16	TRBV6-5	once	-	TRBJ2-7	TGTGCCAGCAGTTACTCGGGGCACTGGCAGTCCTACGAGCAGTACTTC	CASSYSGHWQSYEQYF
14	TRBV7-9	-	TRBD1	TRBJ2-5	TGTGCCAGCAGCCAGGGGACAGCTCAAGAGACCCAGTACTTC	CASSQGTAQETQYF
16	TRBV19	-	-	TRBJ1-1	TGTGCCAGTAGTATCTGGGTTGGACAGCAGAACACTGAAGCTTTCTTT	CASSIWVGQQNTEAFF
15	TRBV7-2	-	-	TRBJ2-7	TGTGCCAGCAGCCGAGCTTGGGGGGACTCCTACGAGCAGTACTTC	CASSRAWGDSYEQYF
11	TRBV7-9	-	-	TRBJ2-7	TGTGCCAGCAGCTCAGCCTACGAGCAGTACTTC	CASSSAYEQYF
15	TRBV7-2	-	-	TRBJ2-3	TGTGCCAGCAGCCCCCAGACCGGGGTCACAGATACGCAGTATTTT	CASSPQTGVTDTQYF
14	TRBV10-3	few	-	TRBJ1-4	TGTGCCATCAGTCCCGGTACAACTAATGAAAAACTGTTTTTT	CAISPGTTNEKLFF
13	TRBV14	-	TRBD2	TRBJ2-7	TGTGCCAGCAGCCAAGAGGGGGGGGACGAGCAGTACTTC	CASSQEGGDEQYF
13	TRBV28	once	TRBD1	TRBJ2-7	TGTGCCAGCAGCCCCGGACAGGGTTACGAGCAGTACTTC	CASSPGQGYEQYF
13	TRBV10-3	-	TRBD1	TRBJ1-1	TGTGCCACCCTAGGACAGGAGAACACTGAAGCTTTCTTT	CATLGQENTEAFF
17	TRBV30	-	-	TRBJ2-1	TGTGCCTGGAGTGTAACCCGGACTTTCAGCTCCTACAATGAGCAGTTCTTC	CAWSVTRTFSSYNEQFF
15	TRBV13	-	-	TRBJ2-7	TGTGCCAGCAGCTCCCGGATGACGGGCTCCTACGAGCAGTACTTC	CASSSRMTGSYEQYF
14	TRBV6-1	-	TRBD2	TRBJ2-5	TGTGCCAGCAGACTAGCGGGAGAGGTTGAGACCCAGTACTTC	CASRLAGEVETQYF
14	TRBV4-2	once	TRBD2	TRBJ2-7	TGTGCCAGCAGCCAAGCTAGCGGGAGCTACGAGCAGTACTTC	CASSQASGSYEQYF
16	TRBV6-1	-	-	TRBJ1-1	TGCGCCAGCAGTGATATCCACGGGGGGTTGAACACTGAAGCTTTCTTT	CASSDIHGGLNTEAFF
14	TRBV9	few	-	TRBJ2-7	TGTGCCAGCAGCCCAGGGATAACCCACTACGAGCAGTACTTC	CASSPGITHYEQYF
16	TRBV7-8	few	TRBD1	TRBJ1-6	TGTGCCAGCAGCCCCACGACAGGGGGTTATAATTCACCCCTCCACTTT	CASSPTTGGYNSPLHF
16	TRBV9	-	-	TRBJ2-7	TGTGCCAGCAGCGTAGACCCCATACAGGGTAACTACGAGCAGTACTTC	CASSVDPIQGNYEQYF
15	TRBV28	-	-	TRBJ1-1	TGTGCCAGCAGTAACCCAGGGGCAGGCAACAGTAAAGCTTTCTTT	CASSNPGAGNSKAFF
15	TRBV11-3	-	TRBD1	TRBJ2-1	TGTGCCAGCAGCCCACGGACAGGGGCCAACAATGAGCAGTTCTTC	CASSPRTGANNEQFF
11	TRBV11-3	-	-	TRBJ2-7	TGTCGCGGGCAGGCCGCCTACGAGCAGTACTTC	CRGQAAYEQYF
15	TRBV5-6	few	TRBD2	TRBJ2-7	TGTGCCAGCAGCTCCTTGAGCGGGAGGCCCTACGAGCAGTACTTC	CASSSLSGRPYEQYF
13	TRBV11-2	-	TRBD2	TRBJ2-3	TGTGCCAGCAGCAATAGCGGGGGAGATACGCAGTATTTT	CASSNSGGDTQYF
14	TRBV5-1	-	TRBD1	TRBJ1-5	TGCGCCAGCAGGCCGGGACAGGGGAATCAGCCCCAGCATTTT	CASRPGQGNQPQHF
16	TRBV4-3	-	-	TRBJ2-3	TGCGCCAGCAGCCAAGATTATAGCAGTAGCACAGATACGCAGTATTTT	CASSQDYSSSTDTQYF